This T cell receptor beta chain was captured by sequencing in a study of shared clonotypes between healthy human individuals. Per the original methods: Filtering differed, since immunoSEQ gave only junction sequences and no quality scores. Here immunoSEQ multiplex PCR was the method, and the copy in TCRdb shows in-frame clones only, minus some. The DNA was the basis for D and trimming; V, J and clone size are from that table. The sample has about 1.5 million clones; 98% are singletons. Notes on this clone: Its antigen remains unknown.

Study outcomes and limitations: Relative to clonotypes present in all four donors, those not shared had lower generation probabilities. For naive CD4 cells, around 5.1% of clonotypes were shared across a handful of donors.

The specimen sequenced was naive CD4+ T cells sorted from blood. Subset denoted: CD45RA+ positively selected. The source is a man between 25 and 39 years old in good health.

The CDR3 is CASTVTGTSGTGELFF. The CDR3, as DNA: TGTGCCAGCACGGTCACCGGGACTAGCGGCACCGGGGAGCTGTTTTTT. The chain is built from TRBV9 and TRBJ2-2, with TRBD2 matching over 11 bases. Germline-derived CDR1 and CDR2 are SGDLS and YYNGEE. V lost 6 bases, J lost 4 bases, and 8 bases stayed unmatched. CDR3 size: 16 residues.